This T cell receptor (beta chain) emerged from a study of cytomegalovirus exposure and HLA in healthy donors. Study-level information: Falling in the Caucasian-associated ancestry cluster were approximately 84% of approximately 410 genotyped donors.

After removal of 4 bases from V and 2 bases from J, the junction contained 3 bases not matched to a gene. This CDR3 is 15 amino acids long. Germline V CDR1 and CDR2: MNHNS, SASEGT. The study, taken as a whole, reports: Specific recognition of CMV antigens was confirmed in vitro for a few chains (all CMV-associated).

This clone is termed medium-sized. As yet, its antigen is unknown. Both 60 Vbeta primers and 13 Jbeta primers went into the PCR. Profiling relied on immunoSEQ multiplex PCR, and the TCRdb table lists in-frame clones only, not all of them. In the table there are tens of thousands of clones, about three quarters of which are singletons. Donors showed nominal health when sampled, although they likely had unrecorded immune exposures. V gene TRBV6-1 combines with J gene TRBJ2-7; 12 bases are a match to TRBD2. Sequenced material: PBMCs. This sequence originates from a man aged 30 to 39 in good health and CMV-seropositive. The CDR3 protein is CASSGSSGGAYEQYF. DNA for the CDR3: TGTGCCAGCAGTGGATCTAGCGGGGGGGCCTACGAGCAGTACTTC.